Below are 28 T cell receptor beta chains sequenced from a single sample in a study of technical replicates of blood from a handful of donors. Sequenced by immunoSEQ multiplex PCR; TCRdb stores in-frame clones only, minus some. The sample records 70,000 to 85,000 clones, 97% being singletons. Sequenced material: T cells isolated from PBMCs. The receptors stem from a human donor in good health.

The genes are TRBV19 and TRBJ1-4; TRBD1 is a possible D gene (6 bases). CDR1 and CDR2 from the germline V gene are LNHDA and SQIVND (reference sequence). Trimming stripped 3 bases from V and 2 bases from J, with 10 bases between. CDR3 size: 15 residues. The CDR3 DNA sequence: TGTGCCAGTAGTATTGGGGGGGCGACTAATGAAAAACTGTTTTTT. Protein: CASSIGGATNEKLFF.

CDR3 sequence reads: CASSLALAAENTGELFF. The DNA of the CDR3 is TGCGCCAGCAGCTTGGCCCTAGCGGCAGAGAACACCGGGGAGCTGTTTTTT. V usage is TRBV5-1 and J usage is TRBJ2-2; 7 nucleotides agree with TRBD2. The V gene's germline CDR1 is SGHRS and CDR2 YFSETQ. This CDR3 spans 17 amino acids. Germline trimming cut 0 bases from V and 1 base from J; bases unmatched to any gene: 6.

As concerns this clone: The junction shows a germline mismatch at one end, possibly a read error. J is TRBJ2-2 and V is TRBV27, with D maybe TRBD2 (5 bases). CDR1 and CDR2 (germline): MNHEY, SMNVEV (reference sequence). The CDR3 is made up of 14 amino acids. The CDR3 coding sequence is TGTGCCAGCAGTTTAGTATTGAACACCGGGGAGCTTTTTTTT. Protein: CASSLVLNTGELFF.

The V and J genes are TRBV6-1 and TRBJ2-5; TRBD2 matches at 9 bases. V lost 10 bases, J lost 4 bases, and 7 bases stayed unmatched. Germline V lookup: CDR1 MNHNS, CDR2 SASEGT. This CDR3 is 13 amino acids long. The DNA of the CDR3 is TGTGCCACCAGCGGGGGGAAGGGAGAGACCCAGTACTTC. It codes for CATSGGKGETQYF.

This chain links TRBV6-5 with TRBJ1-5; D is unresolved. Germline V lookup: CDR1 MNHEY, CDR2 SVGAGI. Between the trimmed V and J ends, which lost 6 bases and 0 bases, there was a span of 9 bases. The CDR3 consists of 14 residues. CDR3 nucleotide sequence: TGTGCCAGCAGCCAGGATCATAGCAATCAGCCCCAGCATTTT. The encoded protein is CASSQDHSNQPQHF.

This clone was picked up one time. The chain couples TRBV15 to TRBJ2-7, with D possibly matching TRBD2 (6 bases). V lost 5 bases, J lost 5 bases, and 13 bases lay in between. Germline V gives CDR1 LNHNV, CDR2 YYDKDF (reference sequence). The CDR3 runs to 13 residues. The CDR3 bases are TGTGCCACCAGCGGTTTCGGGGGAGACGAGCAGTACTTC. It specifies CATSGFGGDEQYF.

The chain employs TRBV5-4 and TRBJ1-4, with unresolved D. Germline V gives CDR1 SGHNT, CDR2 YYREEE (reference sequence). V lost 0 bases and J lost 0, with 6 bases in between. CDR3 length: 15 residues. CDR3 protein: CASSLGSSTNEKLFF. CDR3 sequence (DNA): TGTGCCAGCAGCTTGGGGAGCTCAACTAATGAAAAACTGTTTTTT.

Here the CDR3 DNA reads TGTGCCAGCAGCTTGGGGGCGGGACTAGCGGGGGAGCAGTACTTC. Encoded protein: CASSLGAGLAGEQYF. The J gene is TRBJ2-7, the V gene TRBV7-6; 13 bases are shared with TRBD2. CDR1 and CDR2 from the germline V gene are SGHVS and FNYEAQ. V trimming: 3 bases; J trimming: 7 bases; junction bases outside the gene matches: 6. The CDR3 runs to 15 residues.

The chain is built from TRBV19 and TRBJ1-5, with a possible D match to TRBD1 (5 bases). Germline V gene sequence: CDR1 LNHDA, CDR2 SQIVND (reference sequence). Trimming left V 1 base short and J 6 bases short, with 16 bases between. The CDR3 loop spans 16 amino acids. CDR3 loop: CASSIGSGGGSQPQHF. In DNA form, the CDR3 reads TGTGCCAGTAGTATAGGAAGCGGCGGGGGTTCTCAGCCCCAGCATTTT. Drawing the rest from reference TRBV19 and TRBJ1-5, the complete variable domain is DGGITQSPKYLFRKEGQNVTLSCEQNLNHDAMYWYRQDPGQGLRLIYYSQIVNDFQKGDIAEGYSVSREKKESFPLTVTSAQKNPTAFYLCASSIGSGGGSQPQHFGDGTRLSIL.

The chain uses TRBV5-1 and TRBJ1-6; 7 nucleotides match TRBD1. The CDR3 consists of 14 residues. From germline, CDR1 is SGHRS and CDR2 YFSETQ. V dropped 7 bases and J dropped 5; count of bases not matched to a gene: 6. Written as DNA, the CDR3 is TGCGCCAGCTGCCCCGGGACAGATAATTCACCCCTCCACTTT. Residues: CASCPGTDNSPLHF. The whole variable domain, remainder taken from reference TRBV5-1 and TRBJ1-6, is KAGVTQTPRYLIKTRGQQVTLSCSPISGHRSVSWYQQTPGQGLQFLFEYFSETQRNKGNFPGRFSGRQFSNSRSEMNVSTLELGDSALYLCASCPGTDNSPLHFGNGTRLTVT.

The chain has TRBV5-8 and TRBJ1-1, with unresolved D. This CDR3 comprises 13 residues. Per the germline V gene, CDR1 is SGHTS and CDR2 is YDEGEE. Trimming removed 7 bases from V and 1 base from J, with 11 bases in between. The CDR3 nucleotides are TGTGCCAGCCGCACCACAAGGAACACTGAAGCTTTCTTT. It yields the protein CASRTTRNTEAFF.

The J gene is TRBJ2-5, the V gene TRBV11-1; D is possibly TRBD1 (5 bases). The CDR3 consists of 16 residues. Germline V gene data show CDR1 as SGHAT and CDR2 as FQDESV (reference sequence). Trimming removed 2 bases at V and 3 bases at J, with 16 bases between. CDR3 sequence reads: CASSLLTAKIKETQYF. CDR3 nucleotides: TGTGCCAGCAGCTTATTGACAGCAAAAATCAAAGAGACCCAGTACTTC.

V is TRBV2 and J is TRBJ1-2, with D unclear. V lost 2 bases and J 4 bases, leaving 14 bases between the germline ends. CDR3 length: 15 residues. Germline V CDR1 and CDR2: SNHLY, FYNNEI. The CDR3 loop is CASSESRVPTYGYTF. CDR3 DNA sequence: TGTGCCAGCAGTGAATCGAGGGTACCCACCTATGGCTACACCTTC.

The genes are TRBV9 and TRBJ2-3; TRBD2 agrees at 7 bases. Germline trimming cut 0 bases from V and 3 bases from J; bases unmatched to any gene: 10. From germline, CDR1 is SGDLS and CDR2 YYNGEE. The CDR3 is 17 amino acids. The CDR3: CASSVDRTSFNTDTQYF. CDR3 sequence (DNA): TGTGCCAGCAGCGTAGACCGGACTAGTTTCAATACAGATACGCAGTATTTT.

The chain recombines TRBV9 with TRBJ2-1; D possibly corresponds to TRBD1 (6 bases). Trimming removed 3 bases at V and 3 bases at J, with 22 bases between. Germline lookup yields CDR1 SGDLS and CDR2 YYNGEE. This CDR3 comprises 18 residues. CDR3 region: CASSAILGARMIYNEQFF. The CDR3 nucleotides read TGTGCCAGCAGCGCGATTCTGGGGGCGCGGATGATCTACAATGAGCAGTTCTTC.

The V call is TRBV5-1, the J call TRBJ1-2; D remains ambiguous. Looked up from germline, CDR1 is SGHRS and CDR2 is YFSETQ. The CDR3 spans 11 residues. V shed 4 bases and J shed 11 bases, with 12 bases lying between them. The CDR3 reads CASSRPGGYTF. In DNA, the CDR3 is TGCGCCAGCAGCCGGCCAGGAGGGTACACCTTC.

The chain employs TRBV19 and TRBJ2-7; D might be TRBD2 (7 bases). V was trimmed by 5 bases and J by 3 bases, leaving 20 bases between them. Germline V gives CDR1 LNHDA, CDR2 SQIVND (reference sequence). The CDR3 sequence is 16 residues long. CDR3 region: CASSGLAGATNYEQYF. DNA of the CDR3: TGTGCCAGTAGTGGGCTGGCGGGGGCCACGAACTACGAGCAGTACTTC.

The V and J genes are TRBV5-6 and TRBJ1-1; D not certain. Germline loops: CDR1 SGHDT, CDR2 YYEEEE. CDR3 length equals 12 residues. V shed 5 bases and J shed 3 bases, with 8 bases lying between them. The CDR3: CASSVSYTEAFF. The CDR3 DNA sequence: TGTGCCAGCAGTGTTAGCTACACTGAAGCTTTCTTT. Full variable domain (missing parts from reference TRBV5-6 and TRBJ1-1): DAGVTQSPTHLIKTRGQQVTLRCSPKSGHDTVSWYQQALGQGPQFIFQYYEEEERQRGNFPDRFSGHQFPNYSSELNVNALLLGDSALYLCASSVSYTEAFFGQGTRLTVV.

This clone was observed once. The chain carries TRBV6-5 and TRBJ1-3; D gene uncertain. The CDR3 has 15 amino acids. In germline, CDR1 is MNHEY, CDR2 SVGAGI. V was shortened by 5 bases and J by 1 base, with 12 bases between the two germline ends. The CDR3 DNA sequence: TGTGCCAGCAGTGCTTCTCTTACATCTGGAAACACCATATATTTT. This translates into CASSASLTSGNTIYF.

CDR3 DNA sequence: TGTGCCAGCAGCCAGGGCAGGAATACTGAAGCTTTCTTT. This codes for CASSQGRNTEAFF. V is TRBV7-3 and J is TRBJ1-1; tentative D call: TRBD1 (5 bases). V lost 5 bases, J lost 5 bases, and 12 bases lay in between. The length of the CDR3 is 13 residues. Looked up from germline, CDR1 is SGHTA and CDR2 is FQGTGA.

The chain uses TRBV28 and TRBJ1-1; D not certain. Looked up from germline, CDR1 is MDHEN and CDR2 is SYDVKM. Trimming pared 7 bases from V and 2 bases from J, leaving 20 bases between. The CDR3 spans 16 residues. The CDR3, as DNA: TGTGCCAGCATAGCCGTCTTTTTTCGGGTTAACACTGAAGCTTTCTTT. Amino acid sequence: CASIAVFFRVNTEAFF. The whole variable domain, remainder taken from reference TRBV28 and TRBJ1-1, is DVKVTQSSRYLVKRTGEKVFLECVQDMDHENMFWYRQDPGLGLRLIYFSYDVKMKEKGDIPEGYSVSREKKERFSLILESASTNQTSMYLCASIAVFFRVNTEAFFGQGTRLTVV.

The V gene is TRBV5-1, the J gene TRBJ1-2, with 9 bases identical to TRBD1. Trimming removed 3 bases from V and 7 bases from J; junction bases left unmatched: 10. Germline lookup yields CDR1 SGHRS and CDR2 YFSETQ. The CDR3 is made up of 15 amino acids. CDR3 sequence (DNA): TGCGCCAGCAGCTCCGGGACAGGGCGGGGTGGTGGCTACACCTTC. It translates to CASSSGTGRGGGYTF.

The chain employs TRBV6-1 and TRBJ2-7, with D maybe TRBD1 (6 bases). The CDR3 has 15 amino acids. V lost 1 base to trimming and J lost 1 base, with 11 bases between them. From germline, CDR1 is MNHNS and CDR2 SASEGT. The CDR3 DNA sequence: TGTGCCAGCAGTGAAGTCCAGGGGCCATCCTACGAGCAGTACTTC. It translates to CASSEVQGPSYEQYF.

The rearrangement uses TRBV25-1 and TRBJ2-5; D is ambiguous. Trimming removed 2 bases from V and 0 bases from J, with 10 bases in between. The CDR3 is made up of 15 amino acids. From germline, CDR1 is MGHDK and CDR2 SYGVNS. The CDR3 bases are TGTGCCAGCAGTGAAAAGGAGTGGTACCAAGAGACCCAGTACTTC. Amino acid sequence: CASSEKEWYQETQYF.

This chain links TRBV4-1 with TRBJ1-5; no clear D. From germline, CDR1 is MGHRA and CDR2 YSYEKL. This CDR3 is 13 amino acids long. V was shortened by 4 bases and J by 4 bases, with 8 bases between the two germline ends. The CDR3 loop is CASSPGGNQPQHF. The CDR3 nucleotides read TGCGCCAGCAGCCCCGGAGGGAATCAGCCCCAGCATTTT.

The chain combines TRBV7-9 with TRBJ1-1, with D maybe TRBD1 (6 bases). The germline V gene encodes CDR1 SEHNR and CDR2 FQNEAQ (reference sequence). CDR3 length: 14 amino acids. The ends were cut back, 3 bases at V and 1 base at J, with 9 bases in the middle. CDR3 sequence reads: CASSLPGANTEAFF. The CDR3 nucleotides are TGTGCCAGCAGCTTGCCAGGGGCGAACACTGAAGCTTTCTTT.

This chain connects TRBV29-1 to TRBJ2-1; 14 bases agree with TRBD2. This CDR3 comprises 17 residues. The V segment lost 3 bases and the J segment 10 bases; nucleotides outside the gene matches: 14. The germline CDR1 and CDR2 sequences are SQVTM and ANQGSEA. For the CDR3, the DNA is TGCAGCGTTGAGACGACTAGCGGGAGGGCCTTTACCCGCGAGCAGTTCTTC. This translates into CSVETTSGRAFTREQFF.

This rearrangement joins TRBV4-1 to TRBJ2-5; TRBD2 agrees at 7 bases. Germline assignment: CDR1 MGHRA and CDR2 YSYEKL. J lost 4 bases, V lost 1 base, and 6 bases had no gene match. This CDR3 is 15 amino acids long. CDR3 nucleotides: TGCGCCAGCAGCCAAGTATGGGGACTACGAGAGACCCAGTACTTC. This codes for CASSQVWGLRETQYF.